This entry lists 17 T cell receptor beta chains sequenced from one sample in a study of response to subunit inactivated influenza vaccine. One entry per CDR3 protein, called by TCRdb with MiXCR from the RT-PCR reads. Of roughly 290,000 distinct CDR3 sequences listed, 21% are singletons. Source: PBMCs from blood, taken 21 months after vaccination. The receptors originated from a man between 50 and 69 years old who received an inactivated influenza vaccine.

The chain is built from TRBV4-3 and TRBJ1-2; D uncertain. Germline V gives CDR1 LGHNA, CDR2 YSLEER. V was cut by 4 bases and J by 4 bases, with 13 bases left in between. The CDR3 runs to 14 residues. For the CDR3, the DNA is TGCGCCAGCAGCCCGACCAGGAAGACCTATGGCTACACCTTC. Its protein is CASSPTRKTYGYTF.

The chain is built from TRBV19 and TRBJ1-1; tentatively, D is TRBD1 (5 bases). Trimming removed 4 bases at V and 0 bases at J, with 12 bases between. The CDR3 has 15 residues. Germline values: CDR1 LNHDA, CDR2 SQIVND (reference sequence). CDR3 sequence: CASSKGGDMNTEAFF. CDR3 DNA sequence: TGTGCCAGTAGTAAAGGAGGGGATATGAACACTGAAGCTTTCTTT.

This clonotype was picked up a small number of times. V usage is TRBV12-3 or TRBV12-4 and J usage is TRBJ2-3, with 8 positions matching TRBD1. This CDR3 comprises 16 residues. V shed 5 bases and J 2 bases; nucleotides not matched to a gene: 9. In DNA form, the CDR3 reads TGTGCCAGCAGTCGGTCCGGCAGGGGGCTCACAGATACGCAGTATTTT. Protein: CASSRSGRGLTDTQYF.

There are a few counts of this clonotype. The chain employs TRBV29-1 and TRBJ2-5; 7 positions match TRBD1. Losses at the gene ends were 8 bases for V and 1 base for J; bases not matched to a gene: 10. Germline V gene lookup returns CDR1 SQVTM and CDR2 ANQGSEA. CDR3 length: 14 residues. The CDR3: CSSRRGNGQETQYF. The DNA of the CDR3 is TGCAGCTCACGCAGGGGGAACGGCCAAGAGACCCAGTACTTC.

This clonotype has more than one count but fewer than ten. The V gene is TRBV28, the J gene TRBJ1-4, with 8 bases fitting TRBD1. Trimming at V came to 5 bases and at J to 8 bases, leaving 13 bases not matched to a gene. There are 16 residues in the CDR3. CDR1 is MDHEN, CDR2 SYDVKM, per germline. The CDR3 region is CASSTLDRGVTEKLFF. In DNA form, the CDR3 reads TGTGCCAGCAGTACGCTAGACAGGGGCGTAACCGAAAAACTGTTTTTT.

The V gene is TRBV5-1, the J gene TRBJ2-7, with D unclear. CDR1 is SGHRS, CDR2 YFSETQ, per germline. The CDR3 extends over 15 amino acids. V lost 2 bases and J 2 bases, leaving 14 bases between the germline ends. CDR3: CASSLSGNPTYEQYF. Here the CDR3 DNA reads TGCGCCAGCAGCTTAAGTGGGAATCCTACCTACGAGCAGTACTTC.

In this sample, this clonotype turned up many times. This CDR3 reads CSASPGHLNQPQHF. CDR3 sequence (DNA): TGCAGTGCTAGTCCCGGACATCTCAATCAGCCCCAGCATTTT. The rearrangement links TRBV20-1 to TRBJ1-5; possible D gene TRBD1, 5 bases. The V and J ends lost 3 bases and 3 bases respectively, with 12 bases between them. Germline-derived CDR1 and CDR2 are DFQATT and SNEGSKA (reference sequence). There are 14 residues in the CDR3.

This clonotype was recorded at least ten times. The chain joins TRBV20-1 to TRBJ1-1; TRBD1 aligns across 9 bases. The CDR3 length is 13 residues. Germline V gene data show CDR1 as DFQATT and CDR2 as SNEGSKA (reference sequence). Trimming at V came to 5 bases and at J to 4 bases, leaving 5 bases not matched to a gene. CDR3 residues: CSAGTGLGTEAFF. CDR3 nucleotide sequence: TGCAGTGCTGGGACAGGGCTGGGCACTGAAGCTTTCTTT.

The V and J genes are TRBV20-1 and TRBJ1-5; 8 nucleotides agree with TRBD1. This CDR3 contains 15 residues. Germline-derived CDR1 and CDR2 are DFQATT and SNEGSKA (reference sequence). J was trimmed by 3 bases and V by 3 bases; bases with no gene match: 7. For the CDR3, the DNA is TGCAGTGCTAGCCCGGACAGGGTGAACAATCAGCCCCAGCATTTT. Protein product: CSASPDRVNNQPQHF.

The chain employs TRBV5-1 and TRBJ2-1, with D possibly matching TRBD1 (5 bases). The CDR3 consists of 14 residues. Between the trimmed V and J ends, which lost 0 bases and 7 bases, there was a span of 11 bases. Germline CDR1 SGHRS, CDR2 YFSETQ. CDR3 residues: CASSLGRGSNEQFF. In DNA form, the CDR3 reads TGCGCCAGCAGCTTGGGTAGGGGATCAAATGAGCAGTTCTTC.

This clonotype was seen a handful of times. The gene calls are TRBV6-1 and TRBJ1-1; 9 nucleotides align to TRBD1. V shed 6 bases and J 6 bases; nucleotides not matched to a gene: 8. Germline-derived CDR1 and CDR2 are MNHNS and SASEGT. This CDR3 has 14 amino acids. The CDR3 DNA reads as TGTGCCAGCAGGCGAACAGGGGGCGCGTCTGAAGCTTTCTTT. Its translation is CASRRTGGASEAFF.

The rearrangement uses TRBV20-1 and TRBJ1-5; D is perhaps TRBD1 (5 bases). The V and J ends lost 5 bases and 5 bases respectively, with 13 bases between them. The CDR3 runs to 13 residues. CDR1 and CDR2 from the germline V gene are DFQATT and SNEGSKA (reference sequence). DNA for the CDR3: TGCAGTGCTCCGGAGAGGGGTCATCAGCCCCAGCATTTT. This encodes CSAPERGHQPQHF.

Written as DNA, the CDR3 is TGCGCCAGCAGCGCCTCGGGACAGGGGTACGAGCAGTACTTC. Residues: CASSASGQGYEQYF. This chain connects TRBV5-1 to TRBJ2-7, with 10 nucleotides matching TRBD1. Trimming cost V 4 bases and J 4 bases; bases outside gene matches: 5. The CDR3 sequence is 14 residues long. From germline, CDR1 is SGHRS and CDR2 YFSETQ. Together with reference TRBV5-1 and TRBJ2-7, the CDR3 gives the full variable domain: KAGVTQTPRYLIKTRGQQVTLSCSPISGHRSVSWYQQTPGQGLQFLFEYFSETQRNKGNFPGRFSGRQFSNSRSEMNVSTLELGDSALYLCASSASGQGYEQYFGPGTRLTVT.

This clonotype has more than one count but fewer than ten. The chain recombines TRBV7-2 with TRBJ2-7; perhaps TRBD1 as D (6 bases). CDR1 is SGHTA and CDR2 is FQGNSA in the germline V gene. This CDR3 has 14 amino acids. V dropped 0 bases and J dropped 5 bases, with 11 bases sitting between them. CDR3 bases: TGTGCCAGCAGCTTAGCCTGGACAGTGGACGAGCAGTACTTC. Encoded protein: CASSLAWTVDEQYF.

This clonotype was detected only a few times. CDR3 nucleotide sequence: TGTGCCAGCAGTTTAGAGGCGTCGTGGGGGGTAGGCGAGACCCAGTACTTC. Residues: CASSLEASWGVGETQYF. The gene calls are TRBV12-3 or TRBV12-4 and TRBJ2-5; possibly TRBD2 for D (6 bases). Trimming cost V 1 base and J 5 bases, with 20 bases left between them. The CDR3 consists of 17 residues.

CDR3 bases: TGTGCCAGCAGCCGAGACAGGGAAGGACTAAATGGCTACACCTTC. It translates to CASSRDREGLNGYTF. The V call is TRBV13, the J call TRBJ1-2; the match to TRBD1 covers 7 bases. The CDR3 loop spans 15 amino acids. Germline V CDR1 and CDR2: PRHDT, FYEKMQ (reference sequence). V lost 5 bases, J lost 6 bases, and 12 bases stayed unmatched.

This clonotype was detected a few times. V and J are TRBV5-1 and TRBJ2-5; either TRBD1 or TRBD2 may fit D (5 bases each). Germline V lookup: CDR1 SGHRS, CDR2 YFSETQ. This CDR3 spans 15 amino acids. V was clipped by 4 bases and J by 8 bases, with 21 bases between them. CDR3 in DNA: TGCGCCAGCAGCCCCCGGACATCAAAAGCGGTAACCCAGTACTTC. It encodes CASSPRTSKAVTQYF.